The rows below give T cell receptor beta chains drawn from one sample of a study of metastatic and nonmetastatic thyroid tumors. With MiXCR, TCRdb called clones anew from the PCR reads. In the table there are 35,000 to 50,000 clones, roughly 13% of which are singletons. Source material: blood. The source is a female donor with papillary thyroid cancer or a benign thyroid nodule (not recorded which). Some clones in this sample may be carry-over from other donors' samples. Each CDR3 is given with its conserved first and last residue. D genes are given only for firm matches. Some rows mark clone size as missing; the rest say once, few, many or name a class of expanded clone.

D gene: TRBD2
clone size: many
J gene: TRBJ2-1
V gene: TRBV20-1
CDR3 protein: CSARGGTSGNGEQFF
CDR3 DNA: TGCAGTGCTAGAGGGGGGACTAGCGGGAATGGAGAGCAGTTCTTC

D gene: -
clone size: many
J gene: TRBJ1-4
V gene: TRBV3-1
CDR3 protein: CASSPLAKNEKLFF
CDR3 DNA: TGTGCCAGCAGCCCCTTGGCCAAGAATGAAAAACTGTTTTTT

D gene: -
clone size: many
J gene: TRBJ2-6
V gene: TRBV19
CDR3 protein: CASSKQAGDSGANVLTF
CDR3 DNA: TGTGCCAGTAGTAAACAGGCCGGAGACTCTGGGGCCAACGTCCTGACTTTC

D gene: -
clone size: -
J gene: TRBJ2-2
V gene: TRBV18
CDR3 protein: CASSPVPITGELFF
CDR3 DNA: TGTGCCAGCTCACCAGTACCGATCACCGGGGAGCTGTTTTTT

D gene: TRBD2
clone size: many
J gene: TRBJ2-1
V gene: TRBV20-1
CDR3 protein: CSARDSGTVYNEQFF
CDR3 DNA: TGCAGTGCTAGAGATAGCGGGACCGTTTACAATGAGCAGTTCTTC

D gene: -
clone size: many
J gene: TRBJ1-2
V gene: TRBV7-8
CDR3 protein: CASSLVGENYGYTF
CDR3 DNA: TGTGCCAGCAGCTTAGTAGGGGAGAACTATGGCTACACCTTC

D gene: -
clone size: many
J gene: TRBJ1-1
V gene: TRBV7-9
CDR3 protein: CASSFRASNTEAFF
CDR3 DNA: TGTGCCAGCAGCTTCCGGGCTTCGAACACTGAAGCTTTCTTT

D gene: -
clone size: -
J gene: TRBJ2-1
V gene: TRBV6-2/TRBV6-3
CDR3 protein: CASSGRRGESYNEQFF
CDR3 DNA: TGTGCCAGCAGTGGGCGACGAGGGGAATCCTACAATGAGCAGTTCTTC

D gene: -
clone size: -
J gene: TRBJ1-4
V gene: TRBV5-6
CDR3 protein: CASSLLSNNEKLFF
CDR3 DNA: TGTGCCAGCAGCTTGCTTTCAAATAATGAAAAACTGTTCTTT

D gene: -
clone size: many
J gene: TRBJ2-1
V gene: TRBV20-1
CDR3 protein: CSVIPGIGNEQFF
CDR3 DNA: TGCAGTGTCATCCCAGGGATTGGGAATGAGCAGTTCTTC

D gene: TRBD2
clone size: few
J gene: TRBJ2-3
V gene: TRBV6-2/TRBV6-3
CDR3 protein: CASSRGTSGRAGTDTQYF
CDR3 DNA: TGTGCCAGCAGTAGGGGGACTAGCGGGAGGGCCGGCACAGATACGCAGTATTTT

D gene: -
clone size: -
J gene: TRBJ2-1
V gene: TRBV24-1
CDR3 protein: CATSDLGEYNEQFF
CDR3 DNA: TGTGCCACCAGTGATTTAGGAGAGTACAATGAGCAGTTCTTC

D gene: -
clone size: many
J gene: TRBJ2-5
V gene: TRBV7-7
CDR3 protein: CASSPIGIQETQYF
CDR3 DNA: TGTGCTAGCAGCCCCATAGGGATCCAAGAGACCCAGTACTTC

D gene: -
clone size: -
J gene: TRBJ2-6
V gene: TRBV11-2
CDR3 protein: CASSLRGVDSGVNVPTF
CDR3 DNA: TGTGCCAGCAGCTTAAGAGGGGTCGACTCTGGGGTCAACGTCCCGACTTTC

D gene: -
clone size: -
J gene: TRBJ1-2
V gene: TRBV5-4
CDR3 protein: CASSIGVSGSNYGYTF
CDR3 DNA: TGTGCCAGCAGCATCGGGGTGTCTGGGTCTAACTATGGCTACACCTTC

D gene: -
clone size: medium-sized
J gene: TRBJ2-1
V gene: TRBV6-1
CDR3 protein: CASSAEYNEQFF
CDR3 DNA: TGTGCCAGCAGCGCGGAATACAATGAGCAGTTCTTC

D gene: -
clone size: many
J gene: TRBJ1-1
V gene: TRBV27
CDR3 protein: CASSLRGGTEAFF
CDR3 DNA: TGTGCCAGCAGTTTAAGGGGGGGAACTGAAGCTTTCTTT

D gene: -
clone size: -
J gene: TRBJ1-2
V gene: TRBV27
CDR3 protein: CASSLSIAWSEGYTF
CDR3 DNA: TGTGCCAGCAGTTTATCGATCGCGTGGTCCGAAGGCTACACCTTC

D gene: TRBD2
clone size: many
J gene: TRBJ2-1
V gene: TRBV4-1
CDR3 protein: CASSHPALRGDEQFF
CDR3 DNA: TGCGCCAGCAGCCACCCTGCTTTACGGGGGGATGAGCAGTTCTTC

D gene: -
clone size: -
J gene: TRBJ1-2
V gene: TRBV30
CDR3 protein: CAWSMGVDSYGYTF
CDR3 DNA: TGTGCCTGGAGTATGGGGGTTGACAGCTATGGCTACACCTTC

D gene: TRBD2
clone size: medium-sized
J gene: TRBJ2-7
V gene: TRBV6-1
CDR3 protein: CASSEPPGGAGEQYF
CDR3 DNA: TGTGCCAGCAGTGAACCCCCGGGGGGGGCGGGCGAGCAGTACTTC

D gene: TRBD2
clone size: -
J gene: TRBJ2-1
V gene: TRBV20-1
CDR3 protein: CSARNPSGGTYNEQFF
CDR3 DNA: TGCAGTGCTAGAAATCCTAGCGGGGGTACCTACAATGAGCAGTTCTTC

D gene: TRBD2
clone size: -
J gene: TRBJ2-7
V gene: TRBV30
CDR3 protein: CAWASGSGYEQYF
CDR3 DNA: TGTGCCTGGGCTAGCGGGAGCGGCTACGAGCAGTACTTC

D gene: -
clone size: many
J gene: TRBJ1-2
V gene: TRBV5-5
CDR3 protein: CASSLARASYGYTF
CDR3 DNA: TGTGCCAGCAGCTTGGCCCGGGCTTCCTATGGCTACACCTTC

D gene: -
clone size: few
J gene: TRBJ1-1
V gene: TRBV7-8
CDR3 protein: CASSLVGGLSTEAFF
CDR3 DNA: TGTGCCAGCAGCTTAGTGGGGGGCTTAAGCACTGAAGCTTTCTTT

D gene: -
clone size: medium-sized
J gene: TRBJ1-1
V gene: TRBV7-3
CDR3 protein: CASSLMLGGQVAFF
CDR3 DNA: TGTGCCAGCAGCTTAATGTTGGGGGGGCAAGTAGCTTTCTTT

D gene: TRBD2
clone size: many
J gene: TRBJ2-7
V gene: TRBV18
CDR3 protein: CASSPVTSGRFNEQYF
CDR3 DNA: TGTGCCAGCTCACCGGTGACTAGCGGGAGATTCAACGAGCAGTACTTC

D gene: -
clone size: -
J gene: TRBJ1-1
V gene: TRBV6-1
CDR3 protein: CASRPTLNTEAFF
CDR3 DNA: TGTGCCAGCAGGCCGACACTGAACACTGAAGCTTTCTTT

D gene: -
clone size: many
J gene: TRBJ2-4
V gene: TRBV12-3/TRBV12-4
CDR3 protein: CASSLGNIQYF
CDR3 DNA: TGTGCCAGCAGTTTAGGAAACATTCAGTACTTC

D gene: -
clone size: many
J gene: TRBJ1-1
V gene: TRBV6-1
CDR3 protein: CASSPGYGNTEAFF
CDR3 DNA: TGTGCCAGCAGTCCAGGGTATGGGAACACTGAAGCTTTCTTT

D gene: -
clone size: many
J gene: TRBJ1-1
V gene: TRBV28
CDR3 protein: CASSLRRGGNTEAFF
CDR3 DNA: TGTGCCAGCAGTTTAAGGCGCGGGGGGAACACTGAAGCTTTCTTT

D gene: -
clone size: -
J gene: TRBJ2-2
V gene: TRBV9
CDR3 protein: CASSVWHNPSGELFF
CDR3 DNA: TGTGCCAGCAGCGTTTGGCATAACCCTTCCGGGGAGCTGTTTTTT

D gene: -
clone size: many
J gene: TRBJ2-7
V gene: TRBV28
CDR3 protein: CASSFRSYEQYF
CDR3 DNA: TGTGCCAGCAGTTTTCGGTCCTACGAGCAGTACTTC

D gene: -
clone size: many
J gene: TRBJ2-1
V gene: TRBV7-9
CDR3 protein: CASRPDGGEQFF
CDR3 DNA: TGTGCCAGCAGACCGGACGGGGGTGAGCAGTTCTTC

D gene: -
clone size: many
J gene: TRBJ1-1
V gene: TRBV2
CDR3 protein: CASRQQVGGVTEAFF
CDR3 DNA: TGTGCCAGCAGGCAGCAGGTCGGGGGGGTCACTGAAGCTTTCTTT

D gene: TRBD1
clone size: -
J gene: TRBJ1-1
V gene: TRBV11-3
CDR3 protein: CASSHRDSMNTEAFF
CDR3 DNA: TGTGCCAGTAGCCACAGGGACAGCATGAACACTGAAGCTTTCTTT

D gene: TRBD1
clone size: many
J gene: TRBJ2-2
V gene: TRBV5-5
CDR3 protein: CASSVQGKGGELFF
CDR3 DNA: TGTGCCAGCAGCGTACAGGGGAAAGGCGGGGAGCTGTTTTTT

D gene: -
clone size: few
J gene: TRBJ2-1
V gene: TRBV2
CDR3 protein: CAGEGGVDNEQFF
CDR3 DNA: TGTGCCGGTGAGGGGGGAGTAGACAATGAGCAGTTCTTC

D gene: -
clone size: -
J gene: TRBJ2-5
V gene: TRBV5-1
CDR3 protein: CGRFRKTQYF
CDR3 DNA: TGCGGCAGGTTTAGGAAGACCCAGTACTTC

D gene: -
clone size: many
J gene: TRBJ2-1
V gene: TRBV20-1
CDR3 protein: CSAGSLAWDEQFF
CDR3 DNA: TGCAGTGCCGGGTCTCTAGCTTGGGACGAGCAGTTCTTC

D gene: TRBD1
clone size: many
J gene: TRBJ1-3
V gene: TRBV5-1
CDR3 protein: CASSSEGQGDTIYF
CDR3 DNA: TGCGCCAGCAGCTCGGAAGGACAGGGGGACACCATATATTTT

D gene: -
clone size: many
J gene: TRBJ2-1
V gene: TRBV5-1
CDR3 protein: CASSLGSAVGNEQFF
CDR3 DNA: TGCGCCAGCAGCTTGGGGAGCGCGGTCGGCAATGAGCAGTTCTTC

D gene: -
clone size: few
J gene: TRBJ1-5
V gene: TRBV28
CDR3 protein: CASRDRGPSNQPQHF
CDR3 DNA: TGTGCCAGCAGGGACCGGGGCCCTAGCAATCAGCCCCAGCATTTT

D gene: -
clone size: many
J gene: TRBJ2-1
V gene: TRBV6-1
CDR3 protein: CASSSPPDRTHEQFF
CDR3 DNA: TGTGCCAGCAGCTCCCCGCCGGACCGCACCCATGAGCAGTTCTTC

D gene: -
clone size: -
J gene: TRBJ1-1
V gene: TRBV28
CDR3 protein: CASRFLRNTEALF
CDR3 DNA: TGTGCCAGCAGATTCCTCCGGAACACTGAAGCTCTCTTT